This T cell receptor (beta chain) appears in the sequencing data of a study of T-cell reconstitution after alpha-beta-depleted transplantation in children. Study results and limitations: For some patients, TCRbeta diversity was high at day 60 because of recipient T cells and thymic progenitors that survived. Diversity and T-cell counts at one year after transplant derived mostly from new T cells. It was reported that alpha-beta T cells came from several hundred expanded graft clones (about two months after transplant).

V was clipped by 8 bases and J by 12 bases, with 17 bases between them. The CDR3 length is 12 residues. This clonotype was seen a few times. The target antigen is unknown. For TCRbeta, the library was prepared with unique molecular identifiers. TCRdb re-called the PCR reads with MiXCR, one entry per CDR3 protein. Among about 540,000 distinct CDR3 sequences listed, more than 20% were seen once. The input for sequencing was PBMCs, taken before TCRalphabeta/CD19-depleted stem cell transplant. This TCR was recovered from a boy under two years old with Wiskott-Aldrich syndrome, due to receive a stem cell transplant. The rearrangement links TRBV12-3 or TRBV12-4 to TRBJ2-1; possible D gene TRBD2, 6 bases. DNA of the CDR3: TGTGCCAGCTACCTACCGGGAGTTGCGCAGTTCTTC. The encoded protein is CASYLPGVAQFF.